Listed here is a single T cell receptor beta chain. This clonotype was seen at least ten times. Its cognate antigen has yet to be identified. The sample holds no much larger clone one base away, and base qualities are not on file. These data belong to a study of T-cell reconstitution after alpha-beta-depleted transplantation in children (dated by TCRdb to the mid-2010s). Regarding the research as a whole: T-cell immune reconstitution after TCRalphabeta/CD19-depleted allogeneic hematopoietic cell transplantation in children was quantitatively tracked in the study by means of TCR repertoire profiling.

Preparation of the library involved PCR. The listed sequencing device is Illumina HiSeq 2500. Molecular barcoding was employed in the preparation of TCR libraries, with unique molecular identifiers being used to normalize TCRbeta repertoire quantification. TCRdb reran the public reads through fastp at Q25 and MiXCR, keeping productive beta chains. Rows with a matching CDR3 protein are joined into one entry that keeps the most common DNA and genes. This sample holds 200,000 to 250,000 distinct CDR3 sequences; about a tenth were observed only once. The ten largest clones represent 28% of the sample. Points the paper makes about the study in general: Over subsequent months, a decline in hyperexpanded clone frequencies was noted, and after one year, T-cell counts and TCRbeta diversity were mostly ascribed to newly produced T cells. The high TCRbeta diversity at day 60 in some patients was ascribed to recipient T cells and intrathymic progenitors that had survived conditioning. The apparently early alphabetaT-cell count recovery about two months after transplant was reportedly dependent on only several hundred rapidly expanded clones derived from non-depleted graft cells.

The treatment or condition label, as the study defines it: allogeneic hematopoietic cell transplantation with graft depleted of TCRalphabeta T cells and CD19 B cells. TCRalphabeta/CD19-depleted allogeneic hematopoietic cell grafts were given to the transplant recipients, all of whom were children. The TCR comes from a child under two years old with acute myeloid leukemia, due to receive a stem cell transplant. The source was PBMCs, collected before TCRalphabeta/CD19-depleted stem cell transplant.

The CDR3 sequence is CASSPPRGQGAQVAGELFF. The sequenced DNA is TGTGCCAGCTCACCCCCCCGGGGACAGGGGGCGCAAGTGGCCGGGGAGCTGTTTTTT. The sequence joins TRBV18 to TRBJ2-2; 12 central nucleotides agree with TRBD1. Trimming takes 3 bases off V and 6 bases off J; junction bases not matched to a gene: 14. The CDR3 spans 19 residues, from the cysteine through the phenylalanine. CDR3 DNA is the only sequence kept; it has 57 bases, read in frame from the first base. Reading the germline V gene gives CDR1 KGHSH and CDR2 LQKENI. The entire variable domain, with the stretches around the CDR3 drawn from the reference TRBV18 and TRBJ2-2 proteins, is NAGVMQNPRHLVRRRGQEARLRCSPMKGHSHVYWYRQLPEEGLKFMVYLQKENIIDESGMPKERFSAEFPKEGPSILRIQQVVRGDSAAYFCASSPPRGQGAQVAGELFFGEGSRLTVL.